This T cell receptor (beta chain) was sequenced for a study of a mutant IDH1 vaccine in newly diagnosed glioma. Notes on the study in general: Patients showed vaccine-induced immune responses at a rate of 80% to 95%.

Time point here: week 35, safety follow-up. All doses held 300 ug of mutant IDH1 20-mer peptide, with topical imiquimod. In the case of this clone: Its antigen is currently unknown.

Germline assignment: CDR1 SGHTA and CDR2 FQGNSA. The V end lost 7 bases, the J end lost 0 bases, and 10 bases lay between the germline ends. The CDR3 has 14 amino acids. This table comes from immunoSEQ multiplex PCR, and its TCRdb copy is limited to in-frame clones, with some not included. The profile covers tens of thousands of clones, with around 80% appearing a single time and 3.5% to 4.5% taken by the ten largest. The rearrangement links TRBV7-2 to TRBJ1-5; no clear D gene. The specimen comprised PBMCs, sampled from a glioma patient whose treatment included an IDH1 peptide vaccine. This TCR derives from a man aged 30 to 45 with glioma. The CDR3 sequence: CASNGAFSNQPQHF. The CDR3 nucleotides read TGTGCCAGCAATGGAGCGTTTAGCAATCAGCCCCAGCATTTT.